This TCR beta chain originates from a study of T-cell memory formation after mild COVID-19. About the research overall: TCR clusters were largely donor specific. General observations from the study: Clones contracting across day 15 to 85 had a balanced CD4/CD8 profile; later expanding clones leaned CD4+.

Points on this clonotype: Its antigen is as yet unknown.

5'RACE with constant-segment primers built TCRalpha and TCRbeta cDNA libraries with UMIs. From the 5' RACE reads, TCRdb called clonotypes with MiXCR, one entry per CDR3 protein. This sample has 470,000 or so distinct CDR3 sequences; around 25% occur once, and the top ten carry around 13%. The CDR3 totals 16 residues. Germline V gene data show CDR1 as SGHDT and CDR2 as YYEEEE. The J segment lost 5 bases and the V segment lost 5 bases, leaving 12 bases of the junction unmatched. The clonotype comes from an adult woman who had mild COVID-19 (a few samples of this study predate the infection). Cell type and time point are not known. The specimen sequenced was PBMCs or a T cell subset sorted from them (not recorded which). This sequence joins TRBV5-6 and TRBJ2-3; 9 positions match TRBD2. CDR3 sequence: CASSFSPSGTGDTQYF. CDR3 bases: TGTGCCAGCAGTTTTTCTCCTAGCGGGACGGGAGATACGCAGTATTTT.